This is a list of T cell receptor beta chains from one sample in a study of CD8+CD57+ T cells in acquired aplastic anemia. One entry per CDR3 protein, called by TCRdb with MiXCR from the reads. This sample has around 500,000 distinct CDR3 sequences, with under 40% found just once. The sample taken for sequencing was sorted CD4+, CD8+, or CD8+CD57+ T cells (not recorded which) from PBMCs. The receptors here all came from a human donor with aplastic anemia. Each CDR3 is given with its conserved first and last residue. Each record gives: clone size, J gene, D gene, V gene, CDR3 protein, CDR3 DNA. The D gene is left open where the match is weak. Expanded clones get a size class; other rows say once, few or many, or leave the size out.

size: many
J: TRBJ2-5
D: NA
V: TRBV19
CDR3: CASGQGSGETQYF
DNA: TGTGCCAGTGGTCAAGGGAGTGGAGAGACCCAGTACTTC

size: NA
J: TRBJ2-1
D: TRBD2
V: TRBV20-1
CDR3: CSARVLAGGNNEQFF
DNA: TGCAGTGCTAGGGTACTAGCGGGGGGGAACAATGAGCAGTTCTTC

size: NA
J: TRBJ1-6
D: TRBD1
V: TRBV5-8
CDR3: CASSLLQGFNSPLHF
DNA: TGTGCCAGCAGCTTACTACAGGGGTTTAATTCACCCCTCCACTTT

size: NA
J: TRBJ1-6
D: NA
V: TRBV6-5
CDR3: CAGSYLGETGDNSPLHF
DNA: TGTGCCGGCAGTTACCTAGGGGAAACGGGCGATAATTCACCCCTCCACTTT

size: many
J: TRBJ2-3
D: NA
V: TRBV2
CDR3: CASSESSRNTQYF
DNA: TGTGCCAGCAGTGAGTCTAGCAGGAATACGCAGTATTTT

size: few
J: TRBJ2-7
D: TRBD1
V: TRBV9
CDR3: CASSARDSLSSYEQYF
DNA: TGTGCCAGCAGCGCCCGGGACAGTCTTTCCTCCTACGAGCAGTACTTC

size: many
J: TRBJ1-6
D: NA
V: TRBV6-1
CDR3: CASMPPLRYNSPLHF
DNA: TGTGCCAGCATGCCTCCGCTCCGCTATAATTCACCCCTCCACTTT

size: NA
J: TRBJ2-3
D: NA
V: TRBV20-1
CDR3: CSAYDSSSTDTQYF
DNA: TGCAGTGCTTATGACAGTTCTAGCACAGATACGCAGTATTTT

size: few
J: TRBJ2-1
D: NA
V: TRBV7-6
CDR3: CASSPIVREWQFF
DNA: TGTGCCAGCAGCCCCATCGTACGGGAATGGCAGTTCTTC

size: NA
J: TRBJ2-1
D: NA
V: TRBV5-6
CDR3: CASSLGGGFSYNEQFF
DNA: TGTGCCAGCAGCTTGGGTGGGGGGTTCTCCTACAATGAGCAGTTCTTC

size: NA
J: TRBJ2-7
D: NA
V: TRBV11-3
CDR3: CASSSGEIYEQYF
DNA: TGTGCCAGCAGCTCCGGGGAAATCTACGAGCAGTACTTC

size: NA
J: TRBJ2-7
D: NA
V: TRBV10-3
CDR3: CAISEGTGNYEQYF
DNA: TGTGCCATCAGTGAGGGGACGGGAAACTACGAGCAGTACTTC

size: many
J: TRBJ1-2
D: NA
V: TRBV24-1
CDR3: CATSEESYGYTF
DNA: TGTGCCACCAGTGAAGAGTCATATGGCTACACCTTC

size: NA
J: TRBJ2-6
D: TRBD2
V: TRBV13
CDR3: CASSTSPGGVGANVLTF
DNA: TGTGCCAGCAGCACCTCACCCGGGGGGGTGGGGGCCAACGTCCTGACTTTC

size: NA
J: TRBJ2-2
D: NA
V: TRBV5-6
CDR3: CASSSQGPNTGELFF
DNA: TGTGCCAGCAGCTCACAGGGTCCGAACACCGGGGAGCTGTTTTTT

size: many
J: TRBJ2-2
D: NA
V: TRBV25-1
CDR3: CASSESRSTGELFF
DNA: TGTGCCAGCAGTGAGTCAAGGTCCACCGGGGAGCTGTTTTTT

size: NA
J: TRBJ1-2
D: NA
V: TRBV29-1
CDR3: CSVRQDNYGYTF
DNA: TGCAGCGTGCGACAGGACAACTATGGCTACACCTTC

size: NA
J: TRBJ2-1
D: NA
V: TRBV19
CDR3: CASNPSLDAYNEQFF
DNA: TGTGCCAGTAACCCCAGCCTTGACGCGTACAATGAGCAGTTCTTC

size: many
J: TRBJ2-5
D: TRBD2
V: TRBV2
CDR3: CASSDVSGKGIGTQYF
DNA: TGTGCCAGCAGTGATGTTAGCGGGAAGGGTATTGGGACCCAGTACTTC

size: many
J: TRBJ1-1
D: NA
V: TRBV7-9
CDR3: CASSIGRTEAFF
DNA: TGTGCCAGCAGCATCGGGAGGACTGAAGCTTTCTTT

size: few
J: TRBJ2-2
D: NA
V: TRBV19
CDR3: CATYDGALNTGELFF
DNA: TGTGCCACCTATGACGGGGCCCTGAACACCGGGGAGCTGTTTTTT

size: many
J: TRBJ1-5
D: NA
V: TRBV2
CDR3: CASRNGPADGQPQHF
DNA: TGTGCCAGCAGAAATGGACCGGCTGACGGTCAGCCCCAGCATTTT

size: many
J: TRBJ2-5
D: TRBD2
V: TRBV15
CDR3: CATSSGTRGETQYF
DNA: TGTGCCACCAGCAGCGGGACTAGGGGGGAGACCCAGTACTTC

size: NA
J: TRBJ2-7
D: TRBD2
V: TRBV6-2/TRBV6-3
CDR3: CASSFSGGASEQYF
DNA: TGTGCCAGCAGTTTTAGCGGGGGGGCCTCCGAGCAGTACTTC

size: few
J: TRBJ1-2
D: NA
V: TRBV6-1
CDR3: CASKQADGGERYTF
DNA: TGTGCCAGTAAGCAAGCCGACGGTGGTGAACGCTACACCTTC

size: few
J: TRBJ1-4
D: TRBD1
V: TRBV7-6
CDR3: CASSLRGQGGNEKLFF
DNA: TGTGCCAGCAGCCTGAGGGGACAGGGCGGAAATGAAAAACTGTTTTTT

size: NA
J: TRBJ1-1
D: TRBD1
V: TRBV20-1
CDR3: CSTPRPGTGLNTEAFF
DNA: TGCAGTACACCAAGGCCCGGGACAGGGCTGAACACTGAAGCTTTCTTT

size: few
J: TRBJ2-7
D: NA
V: TRBV7-2
CDR3: CASSFDRYEQYF
DNA: TGTGCCAGCAGCTTCGACAGATACGAGCAGTACTTC

size: many
J: TRBJ2-3
D: NA
V: TRBV2
CDR3: CASSGTGGADTQYF
DNA: TGTGCCAGCAGTGGGACTGGTGGTGCAGATACGCAGTATTTT

size: NA
J: TRBJ2-7
D: TRBD1
V: TRBV30
CDR3: CAWRAGQGYYEQYF
DNA: TGTGCCTGGAGGGCCGGACAGGGTTACTACGAGCAGTACTTC

size: NA
J: TRBJ1-5
D: NA
V: TRBV5-5
CDR3: CASSLWGLLNQPQHF
DNA: TGTGCCAGCAGCTTGTGGGGACTCCTAAATCAGCCCCAGCATTTT

size: NA
J: TRBJ2-7
D: TRBD2
V: TRBV4-1
CDR3: CASSRGGVAGEQYF
DNA: TGCGCCAGCAGCCGAGGAGGGGTAGCGGGAGAGCAGTACTTC

size: NA
J: TRBJ1-5
D: NA
V: TRBV30
CDR3: CAWSDGGKLSNQPQHF
DNA: TGTGCCTGGAGTGACGGGGGGAAGTTGAGCAATCAGCCCCAGCATTTT

size: few
J: TRBJ2-7
D: TRBD2
V: TRBV12-3/TRBV12-4
CDR3: CASNPGLASTYEQYF
DNA: TGTGCCAGCAACCCGGGACTAGCGTCTACCTACGAGCAGTACTTC

size: NA
J: TRBJ1-6
D: TRBD1
V: TRBV6-4
CDR3: CASWDRGGLLYNSPLHF
DNA: TGTGCCAGCTGGGACAGGGGGGGCCTGCTTTATAATTCACCCCTCCACTTT

size: NA
J: TRBJ2-5
D: NA
V: TRBV2
CDR3: CASSTRGTQYF
DNA: TGTGCCAGCAGCACTAGGGGTACCCAGTACTTC

size: few
J: TRBJ2-5
D: TRBD2
V: TRBV29-1
CDR3: CSVSPRGGKGETQYF
DNA: TGCAGCGTTTCCCCCCGGGGGGGGAAAGGAGAGACCCAGTACTTC

size: NA
J: TRBJ1-1
D: TRBD1
V: TRBV5-1
CDR3: CASSLAGTGNTEAFF
DNA: TGCGCCAGCAGCTTGGCCGGGACAGGAAACACTGAAGCTTTCTTT

size: many
J: TRBJ2-5
D: NA
V: TRBV7-9
CDR3: CASSQAGHLWAQYF
DNA: TGTGCCAGCAGCCAGGCCGGCCACTTATGGGCCCAGTACTTC

size: many
J: TRBJ1-5
D: TRBD1
V: TRBV6-1
CDR3: CATTGDGAQPQHF
DNA: TGTGCCACTACAGGGGATGGAGCTCAGCCCCAGCATTTT

size: few
J: TRBJ1-1
D: NA
V: TRBV6-1
CDR3: CASTGVNTNTEAFF
DNA: TGTGCCAGCACCGGCGTCAACACGAACACTGAAGCTTTCTTT

size: many
J: TRBJ2-7
D: NA
V: TRBV19
CDR3: CASSPNRALEQYF
DNA: TGTGCCAGTAGTCCGAACAGGGCGTTGGAGCAGTACTTC

size: NA
J: TRBJ2-2
D: NA
V: TRBV29-1
CDR3: CSDIRGGTGRTGELFF
DNA: TGCAGCGATATCCGGGGGGGGACAGGGAGGACCGGGGAGCTGTTTTTT

size: many
J: TRBJ1-1
D: NA
V: TRBV10-1
CDR3: CASSERLNTEAFF
DNA: TGCGCCAGCAGTGAGCGGTTGAACACTGAAGCTTTCTTT

size: many
J: TRBJ2-1
D: TRBD2
V: TRBV2
CDR3: CASSERGGPWNEQFF
DNA: TGTGCCAGCAGTGAACGGGGGGGCCCGTGGAATGAGCAGTTCTTC

size: many
J: TRBJ1-5
D: TRBD1
V: TRBV7-6
CDR3: CASSSDTGGQPQHF
DNA: TGTGCCAGCAGCTCTGATACAGGGGGGCAGCCCCAGCATTTT